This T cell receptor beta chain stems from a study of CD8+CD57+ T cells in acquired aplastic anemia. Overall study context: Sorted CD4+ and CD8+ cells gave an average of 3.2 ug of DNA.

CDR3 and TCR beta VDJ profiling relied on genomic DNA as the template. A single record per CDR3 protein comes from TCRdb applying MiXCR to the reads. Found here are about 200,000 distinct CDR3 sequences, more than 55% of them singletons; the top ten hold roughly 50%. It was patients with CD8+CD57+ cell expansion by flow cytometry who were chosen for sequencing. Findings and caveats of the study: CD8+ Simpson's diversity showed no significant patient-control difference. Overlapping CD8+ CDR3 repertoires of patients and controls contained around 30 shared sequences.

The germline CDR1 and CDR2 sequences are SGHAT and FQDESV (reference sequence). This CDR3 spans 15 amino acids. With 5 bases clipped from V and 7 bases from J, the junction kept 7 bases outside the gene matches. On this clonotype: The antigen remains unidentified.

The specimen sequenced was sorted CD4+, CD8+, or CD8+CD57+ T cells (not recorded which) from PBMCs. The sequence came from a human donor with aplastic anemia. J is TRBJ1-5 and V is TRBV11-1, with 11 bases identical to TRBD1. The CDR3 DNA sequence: TGTGCCAGCAGCCTAACTGGGACAGGGGGACAGCCCCAGCATTTT. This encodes CASSLTGTGGQPQHF.